The 23 T cell receptor beta chains below come from one sample, sequenced in a study of cytomegalovirus exposure and HLA in healthy donors. The PCR employed 60 Vbeta primers together with 13 Jbeta primers. The method was immunoSEQ multiplex PCR; TCRdb's version includes in-frame clones alone and lacks a portion of them. The sample has 95,000 to 150,000 clones, around 78% seen once. The sequenced sample was PBMCs. These receptors were obtained from a middle-aged woman in good health and CMV-seronegative.

This clone came up once. V gene TRBV29-1 combines with J gene TRBJ2-1; possible D gene TRBD2, 5 bases. Germline lookup yields CDR1 SQVTM and CDR2 ANQGSEA. The CDR3 has 12 residues. Trimming stripped 1 base from V and 9 bases from J, with 10 bases between. Written as DNA, the CDR3 is TGCAGCGTTGAAGGGAGGAGAAGTGAGCAGTTCTTC. Residues: CSVEGRRSEQFF.

The V gene is TRBV25-1, the J gene TRBJ2-2, with D hard to call. The CDR3 runs to 13 residues. Trimming stripped 4 bases from V and 1 base from J, with 4 bases between. Germline V CDR1 and CDR2: MGHDK, SYGVNS. This chain's CDR3 is CASSVRNTGELFF. The CDR3 DNA reads TGTGCCAGCAGTGTTAGGAACACCGGGGAGCTGTTTTTT.

The genes are TRBV7-8 and TRBJ2-2; TRBD2 agrees at 7 bases. From germline, CDR1 is SGHVS and CDR2 FQNEAQ. The ends lost 2 bases at V and 5 bases at J; junction bases unmatched: 8. CDR3 length equals 16 residues. CDR3 amino acids: CASSLFSGKTTGELFF. In DNA, the CDR3 is TGTGCCAGCAGCTTATTCAGCGGGAAGACGACCGGGGAGCTGTTTTTT.

The chain links TRBV10-1 to TRBJ2-3; 7 nucleotides line up with TRBD1. V shed 8 bases and J 6 bases; nucleotides not matched to a gene: 2. This CDR3 spans 11 amino acids. The germline V gene has CDR1 WNHNN and CDR2 SYGVQD (reference sequence). CDR3 nucleotides: TGCGCCAGCTCGGACAGGGATACGCAGTATTTT. Translating gives CASSDRDTQYF.

This clone rates as medium-sized. This chain connects TRBV2 to TRBJ1-5; 9 positions match TRBD1. From germline, CDR1 is SNHLY and CDR2 FYNNEI. This CDR3 has 15 amino acids. The junction had 6 bases not matched to a gene; V was cut back by 6 bases and J by 3 bases. The CDR3 is CASRVGTGYNQPQHF. The CDR3 bases are TGTGCCAGCAGGGTCGGGACAGGGTACAATCAGCCCCAGCATTTT.

The genes are TRBV7-9 and TRBJ2-3; 10 nucleotides agree with TRBD1. The germline CDR1 and CDR2 sequences are SEHNR and FQNEAQ (reference sequence). Unmatched junction bases numbered 9, after V lost 5 bases and J lost 4 bases. The CDR3 contains 16 residues. DNA of the CDR3: TGTGCCAGCAGCCTAGGACAGGGGGTTCTATCAGATACGCAGTATTTT. Translation: CASSLGQGVLSDTQYF.

The sample holds one count of this clone. The chain employs TRBV28 and TRBJ2-7; 7 bases agree with TRBD1. Germline CDR1 reads MDHEN; CDR2 reads SYDVKM. This CDR3 region has 13 residues. The trim removed 5 bases at V and 5 bases at J, leaving 6 bases unmatched. The DNA for the CDR3 is TGTGCCAGCAGTCTCGATGACAGGGACGAGCAGTACTTC. This encodes CASSLDDRDEQYF.

In this sample, this clone turned up once. The rearrangement uses TRBV5-1 and TRBJ1-1; the D is unclear. V was pared by 4 bases and J by 4 bases, with 14 bases between. In germline, CDR1 is SGHRS, CDR2 YFSETQ. CDR3 length equals 14 residues. The CDR3 reads CASSREGGSTEAFF. The DNA for the CDR3 is TGCGCCAGCAGCCGCGAGGGAGGGAGCACTGAAGCTTTCTTT.

In this sample, this clone turned up a few times. This chain uses TRBV10-2 with TRBJ2-6; 9 positions agree with TRBD2. The CDR3 is 18 amino acids. V shed 8 bases, J shed 0 bases, and the junction held 11 bases outside the gene matches. Per germline, CDR1 WSHSY and CDR2 SAAADI. The CDR3, as DNA: TGCGCCAGCCGGGGGTGGCTAGCGGGGCGCTCTGGGGCCAACGTCCTGACTTTC. Its protein product is CASRGWLAGRSGANVLTF.

The rearrangement uses TRBV18 and TRBJ1-2; weak D call: TRBD1 (6 bases). The length of the CDR3 is 14 residues. Trimming shortened V by 8 bases and J by 4 bases, and 17 bases separated the two germline ends. Germline V gives CDR1 KGHSH, CDR2 LQKENI. The CDR3 region is CASATGFNGYGYTF. The DNA for the CDR3 is TGTGCCAGCGCAACAGGGTTCAATGGCTATGGCTACACCTTC.

The J gene is TRBJ1-2, the V gene TRBV13; unclear D gene. The CDR3 runs to 14 residues. Germline V lookup: CDR1 PRHDT, CDR2 FYEKMQ (reference sequence). The V end was cut by 6 bases, the J end by 0 bases, with 11 bases between. The DNA of the CDR3 is TGTGCCAGCAGTTGGGCAAACACTAACTATGGCTACACCTTC. This encodes CASSWANTNYGYTF.

V usage is TRBV7-9 and J usage is TRBJ1-1, with D possibly matching TRBD1 (6 bases). The germline V gene has CDR1 SEHNR and CDR2 FQNEAQ (reference sequence). V lost 3 bases, J lost 3 bases, and 8 bases lay in between. There are 13 residues in the CDR3. In nucleotides, the CDR3 is TGTGCCAGCAGCTTGAACAGGGACACTGAAGCTTTCTTT. Residues: CASSLNRDTEAFF.

The J gene is TRBJ1-1, the V gene TRBV5-4, with 7 bases aligning to TRBD1. The ends lost 4 bases at V and 4 bases at J; junction bases unmatched: 10. CDR3 length: 15 amino acids. Germline V lookup: CDR1 SGHNT, CDR2 YYREEE (reference sequence). As DNA, the CDR3 is TGTGCCAGCAGCCTAAAGGGACAGAGTCCCACTGAAGCTTTCTTT. Its protein is CASSLKGQSPTEAFF.

In its sample, this clone was seen a few times. The chain combines TRBV5-4 with TRBJ1-3, with D tentatively TRBD1 (5 bases). V was pared by 0 bases and J by 0 bases, with 7 bases between. Germline V gene lookup returns CDR1 SGHNT and CDR2 YYREEE (reference sequence). This CDR3 comprises 15 residues. CDR3 sequence reads: CASSLAGGSGNTIYF. Here the CDR3 DNA reads TGTGCCAGCAGCTTGGCGGGGGGCTCTGGAAACACCATATATTTT. The variable domain in full, with the rest retrieved from reference TRBV5-4 and TRBJ1-3, is ETGVTQSPTHLIKTRGQQVTLRCSSQSGHNTVSWYQQALGQGPQFIFQYYREEENGRGNFPPRFSGLQFPNYSSELNVNALELDDSALYLCASSLAGGSGNTIYFGEGSWLTVV.

V gene TRBV28 combines with J gene TRBJ2-7, with 7 bases identical to TRBD2. Unmatched junction bases numbered 9, after V lost 5 bases and J lost 2 bases. Germline V CDR1 and CDR2: MDHEN, SYDVKM. The CDR3 loop spans 15 amino acids. CDR3 sequence: CASSPASAGAYEQYF. The CDR3 DNA follows: TGTGCCAGCAGTCCAGCCAGCGCGGGGGCCTACGAGCAGTACTTC.

The chain carries TRBV2 and TRBJ1-2, with D hard to call. This CDR3 spans 12 amino acids. Germline lookup yields CDR1 SNHLY and CDR2 FYNNEI. The V end was cut by 8 bases, the J end by 8 bases, with 15 bases between. The CDR3 bases are TGTGCCAGCTATCCCGCGGTGAAGGGCTACACCTTC. Its translation: CASYPAVKGYTF.

This chain joins TRBV2 and TRBJ1-3, with D uncertain. Germline assignment: CDR1 SNHLY and CDR2 FYNNEI. Trimming stripped 6 bases from V and 4 bases from J, with 10 bases between. The CDR3 totals 13 residues. CDR3 sequence: CASRGPGGNTIYF. The CDR3 bases are TGTGCCAGCAGAGGCCCGGGGGGAAACACCATATATTTT.

CDR3 residues: CASRQDRGNYGYTF. The CDR3 DNA is TGTGCCAGTCGCCAGGACAGGGGTAACTATGGCTACACCTTC. The chain joins TRBV19 to TRBJ1-2; 9 bases fit TRBD1. The CDR3 consists of 14 residues. V shed 8 bases, J shed 1 base, and the junction held 5 bases outside the gene matches. Germline-derived CDR1 and CDR2 are LNHDA and SQIVND (reference sequence).

The chain recombines TRBV7-9 with TRBJ2-5; a weak D match, TRBD1 (5 bases). The DNA end is a closer match to TRBJ2-7, so the J assignment may be wrong. This CDR3 is 14 amino acids long. Germline CDR1 and CDR2: SEHNR and FQNEAQ (reference sequence). CDR3 residues: CASSLVAGPNEQYF. The CDR3 DNA is TGTGCCAGCAGCTTAGTGGCAGGGCCCAACGAGCAGTACTTC.

This clone was observed a handful of times. The chain employs TRBV5-1 and TRBJ1-1; D perhaps matches TRBD1 (5 bases). Trimming left V 1 base short and J 1 base short, with 11 bases between. Germline-derived CDR1 and CDR2 are SGHRS and YFSETQ. This CDR3 has 15 residues. The CDR3 nucleotides read TGCGCCAGCAGCTTGATCCGGGGGGGGAACACTGAAGCTTTCTTT. Amino acid sequence: CASSLIRGGNTEAFF. Together with reference TRBV5-1 and TRBJ1-1, the CDR3 gives the full variable domain: KAGVTQTPRYLIKTRGQQVTLSCSPISGHRSVSWYQQTPGQGLQFLFEYFSETQRNKGNFPGRFSGRQFSNSRSEMNVSTLELGDSALYLCASSLIRGGNTEAFFGQGTRLTVV.

The chain uses TRBV11-2 and TRBJ2-3; no clear D. V lost 0 bases to trimming and J lost 0 bases, with 4 bases between them. Looked up from germline, CDR1 is SGHAT and CDR2 is FQNNGV. The length of the CDR3 is 14 residues. Here the CDR3 reads CASSLDPSTDTQYF. The CDR3 bases are TGTGCCAGCAGCTTAGACCCTAGCACAGATACGCAGTATTTT.

The chain carries TRBV6-5 and TRBJ2-1; D is ambiguous. The CDR3 extends over 15 amino acids. Between the trimmed V and J ends, which lost 4 bases and 0 bases, there was a span of 10 bases. Germline CDR1 and CDR2: MNHEY and SVGAGI. CDR3 in amino acids: CASSWQSPSYNEQFF. The CDR3 DNA follows: TGTGCCAGCAGTTGGCAGTCCCCCTCCTACAATGAGCAGTTCTTC.

This sequence joins TRBV11-2 and TRBJ2-1; 8 bases align to TRBD2. With V trimmed by 3 bases and J by 2 bases, 3 bases remained unmatched. There are 15 residues in the CDR3. The V gene's germline CDR1 is SGHAT and CDR2 FQNNGV. CDR3 amino acids: CASSLSGSAYNEQFF. In DNA form, the CDR3 reads TGTGCCAGCAGCTTGAGCGGGAGTGCCTACAATGAGCAGTTCTTC.